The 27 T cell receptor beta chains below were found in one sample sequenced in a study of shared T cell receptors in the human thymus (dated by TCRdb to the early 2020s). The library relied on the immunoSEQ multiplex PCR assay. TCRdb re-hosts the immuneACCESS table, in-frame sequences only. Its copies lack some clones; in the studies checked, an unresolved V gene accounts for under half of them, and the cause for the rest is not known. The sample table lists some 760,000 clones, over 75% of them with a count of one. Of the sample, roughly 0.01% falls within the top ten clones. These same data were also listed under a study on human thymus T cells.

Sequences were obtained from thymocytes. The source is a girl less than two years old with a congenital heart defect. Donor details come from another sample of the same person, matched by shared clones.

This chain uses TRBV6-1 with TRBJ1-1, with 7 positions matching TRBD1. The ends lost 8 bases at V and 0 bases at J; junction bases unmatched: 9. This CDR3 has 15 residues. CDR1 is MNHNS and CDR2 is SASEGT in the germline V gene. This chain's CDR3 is CASLRKDRLNTEAFF. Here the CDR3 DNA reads TGTGCCAGCCTTAGAAAGGACAGGCTGAACACTGAAGCTTTCTTT.

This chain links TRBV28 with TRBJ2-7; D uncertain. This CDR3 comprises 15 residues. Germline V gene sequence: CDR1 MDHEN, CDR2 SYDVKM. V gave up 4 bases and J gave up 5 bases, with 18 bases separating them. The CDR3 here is CASSSTVPGLHEQYF. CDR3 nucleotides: TGTGCCAGCAGTTCTACCGTACCAGGCTTGCACGAGCAGTACTTC.

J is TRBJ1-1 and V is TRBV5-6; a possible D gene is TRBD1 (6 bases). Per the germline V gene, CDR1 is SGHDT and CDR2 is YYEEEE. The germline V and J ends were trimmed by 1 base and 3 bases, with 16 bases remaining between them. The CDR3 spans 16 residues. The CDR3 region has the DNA TGTGCCAGCAGCTTGTATACAGCCAAGGGGGACACTGAAGCTTTCTTT. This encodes CASSLYTAKGDTEAFF.

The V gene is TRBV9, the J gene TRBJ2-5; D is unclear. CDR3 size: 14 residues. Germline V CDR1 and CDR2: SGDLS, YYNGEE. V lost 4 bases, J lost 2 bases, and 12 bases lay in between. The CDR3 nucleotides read TGTGCCAGCAGCCCCCAGGAAGAACAAGAGACCCAGTACTTC. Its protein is CASSPQEEQETQYF.

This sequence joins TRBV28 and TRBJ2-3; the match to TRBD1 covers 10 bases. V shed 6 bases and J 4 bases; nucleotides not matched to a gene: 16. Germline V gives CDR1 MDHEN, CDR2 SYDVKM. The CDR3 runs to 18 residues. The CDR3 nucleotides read TGTGCCAGCAGCCCTCAAACCCGTCGACAGGGGGCCGCAGATACGCAGTATTTT. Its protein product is CASSPQTRRQGAADTQYF.

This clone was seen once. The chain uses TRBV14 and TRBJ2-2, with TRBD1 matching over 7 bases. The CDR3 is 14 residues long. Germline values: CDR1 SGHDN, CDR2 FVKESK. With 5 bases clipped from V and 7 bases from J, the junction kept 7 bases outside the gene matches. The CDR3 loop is CASSWDSRVGELFF. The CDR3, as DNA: TGTGCCAGCAGCTGGGACAGCCGGGTCGGGGAGCTGTTTTTT. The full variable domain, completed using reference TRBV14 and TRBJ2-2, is EAGVTQFPSHSVIEKGQTVTLRCDPISGHDNLYWYRRVMGKEIKFLLHFVKESKQDESGMPNNRFLAERTGGTYSTLKVQPAELEDSGVYFCASSWDSRVGELFFGEGSRLTVL.

The CDR3 region has the DNA TGTGCCAGCAGGGACAGGAGGGCCTACGAGCAGTACTTC. This encodes CASRDRRAYEQYF. The chain employs TRBV28 and TRBJ2-7; D is possibly TRBD1 (7 bases). The CDR3 runs 13 residues. In germline, CDR1 is MDHEN, CDR2 SYDVKM. With 6 bases removed from V and 2 bases from J, the gap between germline ends came to 11 bases. Supplemented by reference TRBV28 and TRBJ2-7, the full variable domain reads DVKVTQSSRYLVKRTGEKVFLECVQDMDHENMFWYRQDPGLGLRLIYFSYDVKMKEKGDIPEGYSVSREKKERFSLILESASTNQTSMYLCASRDRRAYEQYFGPGTRLTVT.

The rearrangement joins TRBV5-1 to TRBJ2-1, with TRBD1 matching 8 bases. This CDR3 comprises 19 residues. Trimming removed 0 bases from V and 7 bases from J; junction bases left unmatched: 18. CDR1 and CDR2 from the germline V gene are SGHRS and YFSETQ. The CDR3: CASSLESGGAVFVLNEQFF. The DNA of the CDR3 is TGCGCCAGCAGCTTGGAGTCAGGGGGCGCGGTTTTTGTTTTGAATGAGCAGTTCTTC.

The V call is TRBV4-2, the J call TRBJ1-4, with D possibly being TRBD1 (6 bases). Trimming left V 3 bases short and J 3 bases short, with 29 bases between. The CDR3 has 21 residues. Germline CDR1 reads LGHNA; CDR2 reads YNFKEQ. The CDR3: CASSHAGRKGHLKGANEKLFF. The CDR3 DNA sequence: TGTGCCAGCAGCCATGCCGGCAGAAAGGGACACCTGAAGGGGGCTAATGAAAAACTGTTTTTT.

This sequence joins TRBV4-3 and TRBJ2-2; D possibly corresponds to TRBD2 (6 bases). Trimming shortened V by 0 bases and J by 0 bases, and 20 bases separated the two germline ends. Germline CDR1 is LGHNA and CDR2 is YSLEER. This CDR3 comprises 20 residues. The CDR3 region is CASSQDRSWGVRANTGELFF. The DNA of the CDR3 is TGCGCCAGCAGCCAAGACCGCTCTTGGGGGGTTAGGGCGAACACCGGGGAGCTGTTTTTT.

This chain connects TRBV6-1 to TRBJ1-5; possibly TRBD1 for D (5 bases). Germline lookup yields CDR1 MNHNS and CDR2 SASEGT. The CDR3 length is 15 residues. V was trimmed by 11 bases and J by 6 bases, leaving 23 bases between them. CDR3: CACNGGKWMCQPQHF. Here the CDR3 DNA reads TGTGCCTGCAATGGGGGGAAATGGATGTGTCAGCCCCAGCATTTT.

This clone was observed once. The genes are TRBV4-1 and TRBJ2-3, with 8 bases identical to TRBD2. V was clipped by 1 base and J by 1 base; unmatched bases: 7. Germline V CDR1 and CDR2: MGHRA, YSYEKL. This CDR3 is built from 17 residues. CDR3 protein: CASSQAFHGGGTDTQYF. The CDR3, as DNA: TGCGCCAGCAGCCAAGCCTTCCACGGGGGGGGCACAGATACGCAGTATTTT.

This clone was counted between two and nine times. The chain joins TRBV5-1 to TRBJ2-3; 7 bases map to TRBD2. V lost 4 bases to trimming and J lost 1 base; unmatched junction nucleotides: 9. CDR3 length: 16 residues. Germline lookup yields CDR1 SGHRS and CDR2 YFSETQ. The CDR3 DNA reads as TGCGCCAGCAGCGTTCGGGGGGTTTGGGGCACAGATACGCAGTATTTT. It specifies CASSVRGVWGTDTQYF. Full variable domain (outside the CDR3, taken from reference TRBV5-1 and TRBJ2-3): KAGVTQTPRYLIKTRGQQVTLSCSPISGHRSVSWYQQTPGQGLQFLFEYFSETQRNKGNFPGRFSGRQFSNSRSEMNVSTLELGDSALYLCASSVRGVWGTDTQYFGPGTRLTVL.

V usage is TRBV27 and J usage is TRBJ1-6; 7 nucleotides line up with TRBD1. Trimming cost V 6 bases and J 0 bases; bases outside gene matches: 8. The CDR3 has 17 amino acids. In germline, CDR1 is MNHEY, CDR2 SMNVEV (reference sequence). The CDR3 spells CASRPTGHGSYNSPLHF. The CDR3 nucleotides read TGTGCCAGCAGACCGACAGGGCACGGCTCCTATAATTCACCCCTCCACTTT.

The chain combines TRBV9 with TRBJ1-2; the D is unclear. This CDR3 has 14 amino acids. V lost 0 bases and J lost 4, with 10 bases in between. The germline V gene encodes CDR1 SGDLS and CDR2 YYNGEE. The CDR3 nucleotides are TGTGCCAGCAGCGTAGATTGGGCCCCCTATGGCTACACCTTC. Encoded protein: CASSVDWAPYGYTF.

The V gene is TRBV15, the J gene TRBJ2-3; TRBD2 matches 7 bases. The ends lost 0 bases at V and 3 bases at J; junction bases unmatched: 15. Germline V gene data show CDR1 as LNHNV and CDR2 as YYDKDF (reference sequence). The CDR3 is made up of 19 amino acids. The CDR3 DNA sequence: TGTGCCACCAGCAGAGATGATGTGAAGCGGGGCCGAAGGACAGATACGCAGTATTTT. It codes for CATSRDDVKRGRRTDTQYF.

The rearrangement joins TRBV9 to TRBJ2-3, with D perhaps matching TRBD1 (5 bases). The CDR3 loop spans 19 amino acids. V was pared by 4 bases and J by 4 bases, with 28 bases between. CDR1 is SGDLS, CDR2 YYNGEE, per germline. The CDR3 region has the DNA TGTGCCAGCAGCTGGGGCCCGTGGCAGGACGGTGAATACTCAGATACGCAGTATTTT. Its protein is CASSWGPWQDGEYSDTQYF. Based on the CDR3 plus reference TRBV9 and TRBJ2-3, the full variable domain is DSGVTQTPKHLITATGQRVTLRCSPRSGDLSVYWYQQSLDQGLQFLIQYYNGEERAKGNILERFSAQQFPDLHSELNLSSLELGDSALYFCASSWGPWQDGEYSDTQYFGPGTRLTVL.

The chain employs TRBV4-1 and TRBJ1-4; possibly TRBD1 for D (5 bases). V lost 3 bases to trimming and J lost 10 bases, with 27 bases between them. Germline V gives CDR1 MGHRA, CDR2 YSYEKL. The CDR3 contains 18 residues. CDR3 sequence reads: CASSHLFFLQAPVGKLFF. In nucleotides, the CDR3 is TGCGCCAGCAGCCACCTCTTCTTCTTACAGGCGCCCGTTGGAAAACTGTTTTTT.

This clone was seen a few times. This chain's CDR3 is CASSEAPECTEAFF. CDR3 nucleotide sequence: TGTGCCAGCAGTGAAGCCCCCGAGTGCACTGAAGCTTTCTTT. The chain carries TRBV6-1 and TRBJ1-1; D unclear. From germline, CDR1 is MNHNS and CDR2 SASEGT. The CDR3 length is 14 residues. V was shortened by 0 bases and J by 4 bases, with 9 bases between the two germline ends.

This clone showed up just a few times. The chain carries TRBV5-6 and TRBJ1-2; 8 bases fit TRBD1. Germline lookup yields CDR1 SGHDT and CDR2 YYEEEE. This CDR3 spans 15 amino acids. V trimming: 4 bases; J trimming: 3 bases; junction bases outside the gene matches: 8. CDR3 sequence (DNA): TGTGCCAGCAGCCCAGGGGGCGGGGCATACTATGGCTACACCTTC. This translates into CASSPGGGAYYGYTF.

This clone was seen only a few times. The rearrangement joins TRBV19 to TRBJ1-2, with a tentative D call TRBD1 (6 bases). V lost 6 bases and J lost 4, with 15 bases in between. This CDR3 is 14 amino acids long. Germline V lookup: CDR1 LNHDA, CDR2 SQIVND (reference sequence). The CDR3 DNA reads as TGTGCCAGTAGGGACAGACTAAACTCCTATGGCTACACCTTC. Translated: CASRDRLNSYGYTF.

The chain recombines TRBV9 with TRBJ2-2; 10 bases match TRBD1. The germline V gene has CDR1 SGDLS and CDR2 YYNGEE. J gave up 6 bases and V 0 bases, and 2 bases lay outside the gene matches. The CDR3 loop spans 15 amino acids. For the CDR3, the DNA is TGTGCCAGCAGCGTAGGGACAGGGGGATCCGGGGAGCTGTTTTTT. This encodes CASSVGTGGSGELFF.

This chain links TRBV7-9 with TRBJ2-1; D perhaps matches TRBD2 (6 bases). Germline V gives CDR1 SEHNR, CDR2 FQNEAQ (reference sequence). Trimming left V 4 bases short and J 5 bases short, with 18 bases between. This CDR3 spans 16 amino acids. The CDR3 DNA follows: TGTGCCAGCAGCTCTCTTCCCGGGGGTACTCACAATGAGCAGTTCTTC. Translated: CASSSLPGGTHNEQFF.

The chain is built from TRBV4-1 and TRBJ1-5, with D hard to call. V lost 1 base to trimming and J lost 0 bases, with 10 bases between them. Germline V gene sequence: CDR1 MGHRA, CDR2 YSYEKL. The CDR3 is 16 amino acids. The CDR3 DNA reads TGCGCCAGCAGCCAAGTCTCGTCGGTTAGCAATCAGCCCCAGCATTTT. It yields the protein CASSQVSSVSNQPQHF.

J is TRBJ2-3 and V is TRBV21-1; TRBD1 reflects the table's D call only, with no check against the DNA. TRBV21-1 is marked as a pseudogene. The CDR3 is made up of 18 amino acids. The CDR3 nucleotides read TGTGCCAGCAGTAATGGTAGGCAGGGTGGAACTAGCACAGATACGCAGTATTTT. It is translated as CASSNGRQGGTSTDTQYF.

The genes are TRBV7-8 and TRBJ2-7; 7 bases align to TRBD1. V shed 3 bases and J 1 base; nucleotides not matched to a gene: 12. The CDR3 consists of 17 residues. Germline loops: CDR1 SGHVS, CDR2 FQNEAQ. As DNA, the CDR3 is TGTGCCAGCAGCTTTCCCTCAGGAAGACAGGGATCCTACGAGCAGTACTTC. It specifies CASSFPSGRQGSYEQYF.

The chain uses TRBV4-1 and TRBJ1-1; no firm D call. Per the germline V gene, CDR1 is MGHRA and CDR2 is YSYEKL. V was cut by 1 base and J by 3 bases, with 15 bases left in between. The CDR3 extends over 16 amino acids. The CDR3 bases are TGCGCCAGCAGCCAAGTCGAAACAGAAGGTCACACTGAAGCTTTCTTT. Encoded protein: CASSQVETEGHTEAFF.